The TCR beta chain described here comes from a study of breast tumors, draining lymph nodes, adjacent tissues. This clonotype was counted many times. Axillary draining lymph nodes of breast cancer patients supplied the node samples. A single record per CDR3 protein comes from TCRdb applying MiXCR to the multiplex PCR reads. The top ten hold around 1% of the sample, which has around 300,000 distinct CDR3 sequences, 30% seen once. The V segment lost 0 bases and the J segment 11 bases; nucleotides outside the gene matches: 13. This CDR3 comprises 15 residues. CDR1 SGHVS and CDR2 FQNEAQ come from the germline V gene.

The chain couples TRBV7-8 to TRBJ2-7; 7 bases match TRBD1. The TCR originated in a female donor with breast cancer. Some clones in this sample may be carry-over from other donors' samples. Sequenced input: axillary lymph node tissue. DNA of the CDR3: TGTGCCAGCAGCTTAGCGCTCGGGACAGCGCAAATGGAGTACTTC. It is translated as CASSLALGTAQMEYF.